The text below deals with one T cell receptor (beta chain). TCRdb itself ran the PCR reads through MiXCR, one entry per CDR3 protein. The sample gives 15,000 to 20,000 distinct CDR3 sequences, over 40% of which show up once; approximately 33% is in the top ten. V lost 2 bases to trimming and J lost 2 bases, with 9 bases between them. This CDR3 spans 14 amino acids. Per the germline V gene, CDR1 is SGHVS and CDR2 is FNYEAQ. The data were obtained in a study of tumor-infiltrating lymphocytes in oesophageal squamous cell carcinoma. The source is a female donor with esophageal squamous cell carcinoma. This chain connects TRBV7-6 to TRBJ2-5; D is ambiguous. The specimen was normal esophageal tissue next to the tumor. CDR3: CASSLSLGQETQYF. The DNA of the CDR3 is TGTGCCAGCAGCTTAAGTTTGGGGCAAGAGACCCAGTACTTC.